These 32 T cell receptor beta chains share one sample of origin, sequenced in a study of T cells in Graves' hyperthyroidism and ophthalmopathy. TCR beta CDR3 regions were amplified from RNA. HTBI primers drove first-round RT-PCR of the TCR CDR3. One entry per CDR3 protein results from TCRdb running MiXCR on the multiplex PCR reads. The sample has 300,000 to 400,000 distinct CDR3 sequences; approximately 18% are singletons. The sample consisted of blood. Receptor source: a woman in her forties or fifties with Graves' hyperthyroidism.

The chain combines TRBV19 with TRBJ1-1; D gene unclear. The CDR3 spans 14 residues. Trimming took 7 bases from V and 7 from J, leaving 19 bases between them. Per the germline V gene, CDR1 is LNHDA and CDR2 is SQIVND (reference sequence). The CDR3 DNA is TGTGCCAGTACCGTGCAGCCCCCAGCGGGTGAAGCTTTCTTT. Its translation is CASTVQPPAGEAFF.

This clonotype has just a few counts. A much larger clone sits a single nucleotide away, making a read error possible. The CDR3: CASGDRLLTDTQYF. The CDR3 nucleotides are TGTGCCAGCGGTGATAGACTTCTCACAGATACGCAGTATTTT. The genes are TRBV12-3 or TRBV12-4 and TRBJ2-3; D gene uncertain. This CDR3 region has 14 residues. Between the trimmed V and J ends, which lost 8 bases and 2 bases, there was a span of 14 bases.

This clonotype has just a few counts. This chain joins TRBV30 and TRBJ2-7; D may match TRBD1 or TRBD2 (5 bases each). This CDR3 contains 13 residues. V lost 2 bases to trimming and J lost 7 bases, with 15 bases between them. The V gene's germline CDR1 is GTSNPN and CDR2 SVGIG (reference sequence). CDR3 region: CAWSTGFEGEQYF. CDR3 DNA sequence: TGTGCCTGGAGTACGGGCTTCGAGGGGGAGCAGTACTTC.

This clonotype came up a few times. This chain links TRBV7-6 with TRBJ2-3; perhaps TRBD2 as D (6 bases). Germline-derived CDR1 and CDR2 are SGHVS and FNYEAQ. The CDR3 sequence is 18 residues long. V was cut by 7 bases and J by 1 base, with 24 bases left in between. CDR3 protein: CASTSPLGGAGGTDTQYF. The CDR3 DNA is TGTGCCAGCACCTCACCCCTCGGGGGTGCCGGGGGCACAGATACGCAGTATTTT.

Comment on this clonotype: A much larger clone sits a single nucleotide away, making a read error possible. Here the CDR3 reads CASSLAGPGNTIYF. The CDR3 coding sequence is TGTGCCAGCAGCTTAGCAGGGCCTGGAAACACCATATATTTT. The chain links TRBV11-2 to TRBJ1-3; possible D gene TRBD1, 5 bases. CDR1 SGHAT and CDR2 FQNNGV come from the germline V gene. The CDR3 is 14 residues long. V shed 1 base and J shed 2 bases, with 6 bases lying between them.

The gene calls are TRBV9 and TRBJ1-1; 11 bases line up with TRBD1. The length of the CDR3 is 15 residues. V shed 0 bases and J 5 bases; nucleotides not matched to a gene: 3. Germline CDR1 and CDR2: SGDLS and YYNGEE. CDR3 sequence: CASSVEGTGGTEAFF. The CDR3, as DNA: TGTGCCAGCAGCGTAGAGGGGACAGGGGGAACTGAAGCTTTCTTT.

This clonotype was counted a few times. The chain is built from TRBV7-9 and TRBJ1-1; no clear D gene. Germline assignment: CDR1 SEHNR and CDR2 FQNEAQ (reference sequence). CDR3 size: 13 residues. V shed 1 base and J shed 11 bases, with 14 bases lying between them. CDR3 in DNA: TGTGCCAGCAGCTTAGGCGGAGGCCTGGGTGCTTTCTTT. Translation gives CASSLGGGLGAFF. Full variable domain (remainder filled in from reference TRBV7-9 and TRBJ1-1): DTGVSQNPRHKITKRGQNVTFRCDPISEHNRLYWYRQTLGQGPEFLTYFQNEAQLEKSRLLSDRFSAERPKGSFSTLEIQRTEQGDSAMYLCASSLGGGLGAFFGQGTRLTVV.

CDR3 in amino acids: CASSSEDGDSYEQYF. The CDR3 DNA follows: TGTGCCAGCAGCTCTGAGGACGGTGACTCCTACGAGCAGTACTTC. The chain combines TRBV11-2 with TRBJ2-7; D gene unclear. The CDR3 runs 15 residues. The germline gives CDR1 SGHAT, CDR2 FQNNGV. V lost 4 bases to trimming and J lost 0 bases, with 13 bases between them. Full variable domain (missing parts from reference TRBV11-2 and TRBJ2-7): EAGVAQSPRYKIIEKRQSVAFWCNPISGHATLYWYQQILGQGPKLLIQFQNNGVVDDSQLPKDRFSAERLKGVDSTLKIQPAKLEDSAVYLCASSSEDGDSYEQYFGPGTRLTVT.

This clonotype has ten or more counts. The chain is built from TRBV7-9 and TRBJ2-7, with TRBD2 matching 9 bases. The germline V gene has CDR1 SEHNR and CDR2 FQNEAQ (reference sequence). This CDR3 comprises 16 residues. V was clipped by 2 bases and J by 2 bases; unmatched bases: 7. This CDR3 reads CASSLFSGRIAYEQYF. CDR3 nucleotide sequence: TGTGCCAGCAGCTTATTCAGCGGGAGGATCGCCTACGAGCAGTACTTC.

The rearrangement uses TRBV20-1 and TRBJ2-1, with 9 bases aligning to TRBD2. CDR1 is DFQATT, CDR2 SNEGSKA, per germline (reference sequence). This CDR3 has 11 residues. The J segment lost 12 bases and the V segment lost 6 bases, leaving 6 bases of the junction unmatched. In nucleotides, the CDR3 is TGCAGTGCGCCGACGACTAGCGGGCAGTTCTTC. Protein product: CSAPTTSGQFF.

This chain joins TRBV19 and TRBJ2-2, with 12 bases matching TRBD2. The CDR3 extends over 17 amino acids. Trimming at V came to 5 bases and at J to 3 bases, leaving 7 bases not matched to a gene. Germline-derived CDR1 and CDR2 are LNHDA and SQIVND (reference sequence). The CDR3, as DNA: TGTGCCAGTAGTGCCGGGACTAGCGGGCTACACACCGGGGAGCTGTTTTTT. This translates into CASSAGTSGLHTGELFF.

The chain combines TRBV29-1 with TRBJ1-2; D not resolved. V lost 3 bases and J lost 2, with 4 bases in between. Germline V gene data show CDR1 as SQVTM and CDR2 as ANQGSEA. This CDR3 spans 11 amino acids. The CDR3 spells CSVDINYGYTF. CDR3 coding DNA: TGCAGCGTTGACATCAACTATGGCTACACCTTC.

This chain uses TRBV3-1 with TRBJ2-7; D is possibly TRBD1 or TRBD2 (6 bases each). The germline CDR1 and CDR2 sequences are LGHDT and YNNKEL (reference sequence). There are 15 residues in the CDR3. V shed 4 bases and J shed 3 bases, with 16 bases lying between them. CDR3 sequence (DNA): TGTGCCAGCAGCCCCCCTTGGGGGGCTCTCTACGAGCAGTACTTC. It translates to CASSPPWGALYEQYF.

This clonotype was observed many times. The CDR3 sequence is CASEKTRGTGRGESFF. The CDR3 DNA sequence: TGTGCCAGCGAGAAGACGAGAGGGACAGGTCGTGGTGAGTCTTTCTTT. The chain recombines TRBV12-3 or TRBV12-4 with TRBJ1-1, with TRBD1 identical over 8 bases. V gave up 8 bases and J gave up 12 bases; unmatched junction bases: 23. The CDR3 is made up of 16 amino acids.

The table lists this clonotype with a few counts. The rearrangement joins TRBV7-9 to TRBJ1-1; no clear D. This CDR3 region has 16 residues. V shed 3 bases and J shed 3 bases, with 17 bases lying between them. The V gene's germline CDR1 is SEHNR and CDR2 FQNEAQ (reference sequence). The DNA of the CDR3 is TGTGCCAGCAGCTTGTCCCAATCAGGCGGGGACACTGAAGCTTTCTTT. It is translated as CASSLSQSGGDTEAFF.

This clonotype was seen repeatedly, ten times or more. V is TRBV20-1 and J is TRBJ2-1, with D possibly being TRBD1 or TRBD2 (6 bases each). The CDR3 spans 13 residues. CDR1 and CDR2 (germline): DFQATT, SNEGSKA (reference sequence). V dropped 3 bases and J dropped 6 bases, with 12 bases sitting between them. The CDR3 loop is CSARGGPPNEQFF. CDR3 bases: TGCAGTGCTAGGGGGGGCCCCCCCAATGAGCAGTTCTTC.

This CDR3 is CASSPFGRQETQYF. The CDR3, as DNA: TGTGCCAGTAGTCCCTTCGGCAGGCAAGAGACCCAGTACTTC. This chain uses TRBV19 with TRBJ2-5; D gene uncertain. CDR1 is LNHDA and CDR2 is SQIVND in the germline V gene (reference sequence). Trimming cost V 5 bases and J 2 bases, with 12 bases left between them. This CDR3 spans 14 amino acids.

The sample holds a few counts of this clonotype. The chain links TRBV12-3 or TRBV12-4 to TRBJ2-1; tentatively, D is TRBD1 or TRBD2 (6 bases each). The length of the CDR3 is 15 residues. V lost 3 bases to trimming and J lost 6 bases, with 15 bases between them. The CDR3, as DNA: TGTGCCAGCAGTTTCGCCCGGGGGCTACTCAATGAGCAGTTCTTC. As protein: CASSFARGLLNEQFF.

This clonotype was detected a few times. The gene calls are TRBV14 and TRBJ1-1; D gene uncertain. The V gene's germline CDR1 is SGHDN and CDR2 FVKESK. Trimming stripped 3 bases from V and 0 bases from J, with 8 bases between. This CDR3 is built from 14 residues. CDR3 region: CASSQMLMNTEAFF. The DNA of the CDR3 is TGTGCCAGCAGCCAGATGCTAATGAACACTGAAGCTTTCTTT.

The rearrangement joins TRBV29-1 to TRBJ1-1; D ambiguous. The germline CDR1 and CDR2 sequences are SQVTM and ANQGSEA. The CDR3 runs to 13 residues. Trimming shortened V by 7 bases and J by 0 bases, and 12 bases separated the two germline ends. The DNA for the CDR3 is TGCAGCGCTGAGAAAGGGATGAACACTGAAGCTTTCTTT. Translation: CSAEKGMNTEAFF.

Of note for this clonotype: The junction and the germline gene differ at one end; a read error may be behind it. The chain has TRBV20-1 and TRBJ2-5; D perhaps matches TRBD2 (6 bases). The CDR3 sequence is 15 residues long. CDR1 and CDR2 (germline): DFQATT, SNEGSKA (reference sequence). The CDR3 DNA is TGCAGTGCTAGAGATCCGGGACTGATACAAGAGACCCGGTACTTC. This codes for CSARDPGLIQETRYF.

This clonotype was seen ten or more times. V usage is TRBV18 and J usage is TRBJ2-1, with 7 nucleotides matching TRBD1. V lost 2 bases, J lost 8 bases, and 3 bases stayed unmatched. Per germline, CDR1 KGHSH and CDR2 LQKENI. The CDR3 has 13 residues. In nucleotides, the CDR3 is TGTGCCAGCTCACCAAGGGGGCTGGATGAGCAGTTCTTC. Its protein is CASSPRGLDEQFF.

This clonotype was counted many times. The genes are TRBV2 and TRBJ1-1; D is unclear. This CDR3 is 13 amino acids long. From germline, CDR1 is SNHLY and CDR2 FYNNEI. V dropped 8 bases and J dropped 3 bases, with 13 bases sitting between them. CDR3 residues: CASLRPLDTEAFF. The CDR3, as DNA: TGTGCCAGCCTGCGGCCCCTCGACACTGAAGCTTTCTTT. The full variable domain, with the rest looked up from reference TRBV2 and TRBJ1-1, is EPEVTQTPSHQVTQMGQEVILRCVPISNHLYFYWYRQILGQKVEFLVSFYNNEISEKSEIFDDQFSVERPDGSNFTLKIRSTKLEDSAMYFCASLRPLDTEAFFGQGTRLTVV.

This clonotype has a count of ten or more. The chain couples TRBV3-1 to TRBJ2-2; TRBD1 might be the D (5 bases). This CDR3 region has 15 residues. V was trimmed by 5 bases and J by 5 bases, leaving 15 bases between them. Germline V lookup: CDR1 LGHDT, CDR2 YNNKEL (reference sequence). The CDR3 region has the DNA TGTGCCAGCAGCTCGCTGGGGCGCGATACCGGGGAGCTGTTTTTT. It encodes CASSSLGRDTGELFF.

The chain links TRBV5-6 to TRBJ2-7, with a tentative D call TRBD2 (5 bases). The length of the CDR3 is 11 residues. Germline CDR1 reads SGHDT; CDR2 reads YYEEEE. Trimming removed 2 bases from V and 9 bases from J, with 9 bases in between. The CDR3 loop reads CASSFGRGQYF. The CDR3, as DNA: TGTGCCAGCAGCTTTGGTCGGGGGCAGTACTTC.

In its sample, this clonotype was seen many times. J is TRBJ2-7 and V is TRBV6-5, with 11 nucleotides matching TRBD2. This CDR3 has 18 amino acids. Germline-derived CDR1 and CDR2 are MNHEY and SVGAGI. With V trimmed by 0 bases and J by 5 bases, 12 bases remained unmatched. The CDR3 region has the DNA TGTGCCAGCAGTTACTCGAAGCAGATCCTAGCGGGAGGTGACGAGCAGTACTTC. Translation gives CASSYSKQILAGGDEQYF.

J is TRBJ1-4 and V is TRBV20-1; the D gene is possibly TRBD1 (6 bases). The germline gives CDR1 DFQATT, CDR2 SNEGSKA (reference sequence). Trimming shortened V by 3 bases and J by 3 bases, and 14 bases separated the two germline ends. The CDR3 contains 15 residues. The CDR3 region has the DNA TGCAGTGCTAGTAATCCGGACAGCCCTAATGAAAAACTGTTTTTT. This encodes CSASNPDSPNEKLFF.

This clonotype was counted at least ten times. The chain carries TRBV5-1 and TRBJ1-4; 9 nucleotides align to TRBD1. The J segment lost 9 bases and the V segment lost 0 bases, leaving 6 bases of the junction unmatched. The CDR3 contains 15 residues. The germline gives CDR1 SGHRS, CDR2 YFSETQ. As DNA, the CDR3 is TGCGCCAGCAGCTTGGTTGGAGGGACAGGGCAAAAACTGTTTTTT. Amino acids: CASSLVGGTGQKLFF.

The CDR3 DNA reads TGTGCCAGCAGTTCCCGGACTACCTACAATGAGCAGTTCTTC. It translates to CASSSRTTYNEQFF. The J gene is TRBJ2-1, the V gene TRBV6-2 or TRBV6-3, with D tentatively TRBD2 (6 bases). The CDR3 contains 14 residues. Trimming left V 4 bases short and J 2 bases short, with 9 bases between. CDR1 and CDR2 from the germline V gene are MNHEY and SVGEGT.

The table lists this clonotype with many counts. The V call is TRBV5-1, the J call TRBJ1-1, with D possibly TRBD1 on 6 matching bases. With 0 bases removed from V and 10 bases from J, the gap between germline ends came to 13 bases. The length of the CDR3 is 13 residues. Germline V gene data show CDR1 as SGHRS and CDR2 as YFSETQ. In nucleotides, the CDR3 is TGCGCCAGCAGCTTGGAGGGGGACGTTGGAGCTTTCTTT. Amino acids: CASSLEGDVGAFF. The whole variable domain, remainder taken from reference TRBV5-1 and TRBJ1-1, is KAGVTQTPRYLIKTRGQQVTLSCSPISGHRSVSWYQQTPGQGLQFLFEYFSETQRNKGNFPGRFSGRQFSNSRSEMNVSTLELGDSALYLCASSLEGDVGAFFGQGTRLTVV.

This clonotype was counted ten times or more. The gene calls are TRBV28 and TRBJ1-6, with D possibly matching TRBD1 (5 bases). V lost 5 bases and J lost 14, with 13 bases in between. CDR1 is MDHEN and CDR2 is SYDVKM in the germline V gene. The CDR3 length is 12 residues. CDR3 DNA: TGTGCCAGCAGTCCCCCTCGGGGGTCCCTCCACTTT. Translated: CASSPPRGSLHF.

This clonotype came up many times. The V and J genes are TRBV12-5 and TRBJ2-1; 7 bases are shared with TRBD2. Germline V gives CDR1 LGHNT, CDR2 FRNRAP. The junction had 8 bases not matched to a gene; V was cut back by 1 base and J by 11 bases. This CDR3 contains 14 residues. The CDR3 sequence: CASGLGEGLRQQFF. The CDR3 bases are TGTGCTAGTGGTTTGGGGGAGGGTTTGCGACAGCAGTTCTTC.